In this sample, the clone carrying this TCR beta chain turned up once. This PCR relied on a set of 60 Vbeta primers and 13 Jbeta primers. Sequencing used immunoSEQ multiplex PCR; TCRdb keeps in-frame clones, though not all of them. Of some 120,000 clones listed, over 70% were seen once; the top ten hold around 1.5%. The data originate from a study of cytomegalovirus exposure and HLA in healthy donors. V shed 6 bases, J shed 6 bases, and the junction held 11 bases outside the gene matches. CDR1 and CDR2 (germline): WSHSY, SAAADI. The CDR3 extends over 14 amino acids. The TCR originated in a young woman in good health and CMV-seronegative. The chain carries TRBV10-2 and TRBJ2-7, with 7 nucleotides matching TRBD2. Sequenced sample: PBMCs. The CDR3 loop reads CASSDSGEGGEQYF. The DNA for the CDR3 is TGCGCCAGCAGCGACAGTGGGGAGGGCGGCGAGCAGTACTTC.